This entry lists 21 T cell receptor beta chains sequenced from one sample in a study of cytomegalovirus exposure and HLA in healthy donors. PCR involved 60 Vbeta and 13 Jbeta primers. The data were produced by immunoSEQ multiplex PCR, yet TCRdb's version contains in-frame clones alone and is incomplete. Of 110,000 to 150,000 clones in the sample, 65% to 90% were seen once. The sequencing input was PBMCs. These receptors all stem from a female donor in good health and CMV-seronegative.

The chain links TRBV7-8 to TRBJ2-5; TRBD2 agrees at 15 bases. This CDR3 spans 17 amino acids. From germline, CDR1 is SGHVS and CDR2 FQNEAQ. V trimming: 3 bases; J trimming: 1 base; junction bases outside the gene matches: 3. The CDR3 loop reads CASSFGLAGGRQETQYF. CDR3 coding DNA: TGTGCCAGCAGCTTCGGACTAGCGGGAGGGCGCCAAGAGACCCAGTACTTC.

This rearrangement joins TRBV5-6 to TRBJ2-7; 12 bases align to TRBD2. V was clipped by 0 bases and J by 7 bases; unmatched bases: 5. This CDR3 has 15 residues. Germline CDR1 is SGHDT and CDR2 is YYEEEE. The CDR3 sequence is CASSLGLAGGVEQYF. DNA of the CDR3: TGTGCCAGCAGCTTGGGGCTAGCGGGAGGGGTGGAGCAGTACTTC.

The rearrangement links TRBV1 to TRBJ2-7; the table assigns TRBD1, which was not confirmed against the DNA. TRBV1 counts as a pseudogene. CDR3 length: 12 residues. CDR3: CTSSQATGTPGF. CDR3 sequence (DNA): TGCACCAGCAGCCAAGCCACCGGGACACCCGGCTTC.

The chain joins TRBV28 to TRBJ2-7; 10 nucleotides align to TRBD2. V trimming: 5 bases; J trimming: 0 bases; junction bases outside the gene matches: 4. Germline V gives CDR1 MDHEN, CDR2 SYDVKM. The CDR3 loop spans 15 amino acids. The CDR3 protein is CASSLSGRTSYEQYF. For the CDR3, the DNA is TGTGCCAGCAGTCTTAGCGGGAGGACCTCCTACGAGCAGTACTTC.

The chain uses TRBV28 and TRBJ2-1, with 9 bases matching TRBD2. Trimming took 5 bases from V and 0 from J; bases not matched to a gene: 2. The CDR3 totals 15 residues. The germline CDR1 and CDR2 sequences are MDHEN and SYDVKM. The CDR3, as DNA: TGTGCCAGCAGTGTTAGCGGGAGCTCCTACAATGAGCAGTTCTTC. As protein: CASSVSGSSYNEQFF.

The V gene is TRBV6-5, the J gene TRBJ2-5, with 8 nucleotides matching TRBD1. Germline values: CDR1 MNHEY, CDR2 SVGAGI. The J segment lost 4 bases and the V segment lost 8 bases, leaving 9 bases of the junction unmatched. This CDR3 contains 14 residues. The CDR3: CASRRQGKRETQYF. The CDR3 DNA reads TGTGCCAGCCGCCGACAGGGGAAAAGAGAGACCCAGTACTTC.

The rearrangement links TRBV5-5 to TRBJ2-3; D is possibly TRBD2 (6 bases). Germline assignment: CDR1 SGHKS and CDR2 YYEKEE (reference sequence). The CDR3 is 15 amino acids. V lost 2 bases to trimming and J lost 2 bases, with 12 bases between them. Written as DNA, the CDR3 is TGTGCCAGCAGCTTATCGGGAGCCACCACAGATACGCAGTATTTT. Translation: CASSLSGATTDTQYF.

The V and J genes are TRBV13 and TRBJ1-4; TRBD1 aligns across 8 bases. The trim removed 4 bases at V and 7 bases at J, leaving 11 bases unmatched. Germline V gene data show CDR1 as PRHDT and CDR2 as FYEKMQ (reference sequence). This CDR3 is 16 amino acids long. The CDR3 DNA reads as TGTGCCAGCAGCTCCCGGGACAGGAGGAATTCTGAAAAACTGTTTTTT. This translates into CASSSRDRRNSEKLFF.

V gene TRBV7-6 combines with J gene TRBJ1-5; D remains unclear. CDR3 length: 14 residues. V lost 1 base, J lost 1 base, and 5 bases lay in between. Germline lookup yields CDR1 SGHVS and CDR2 FNYEAQ. The CDR3 DNA reads as TGTGCCAGCAGCTTAGGTCTGAGCAATCAGCCCCAGCATTTT. Encoded protein: CASSLGLSNQPQHF.

This clone was seen just once. The CDR3 is CASSPGLAYEETQYF. The CDR3, as DNA: TGTGCCAGCAGTCCGGGACTAGCGTATGAGGAGACCCAGTACTTC. The chain employs TRBV27 and TRBJ2-5; 10 bases line up with TRBD2. The CDR3 totals 15 residues. V lost 5 bases and J lost 5; bases outside the gene matches: 8. CDR1 and CDR2 from the germline V gene are MNHEY and SMNVEV (reference sequence).

This clone turned up a few times. J is TRBJ2-2 and V is TRBV2; perhaps TRBD1 as D (6 bases). V dropped 7 bases and J dropped 0 bases, with 9 bases sitting between them. Germline V gene lookup returns CDR1 SNHLY and CDR2 FYNNEI. The CDR3 totals 14 residues. The CDR3 coding sequence is TGTGCCAGCAAAGGGGGATCGAACACCGGGGAGCTGTTTTTT. This encodes CASKGGSNTGELFF.

There are a few counts of this clone. The V gene is TRBV29-1, the J gene TRBJ2-1, with a possible D match to TRBD1 (5 bases). Germline CDR1 reads SQVTM; CDR2 reads ANQGSEA. V was cut by 4 bases and J by 3 bases, with 10 bases left in between. The CDR3 loop spans 13 amino acids. The CDR3 here is CSVGAGYYNEQFF. The CDR3 coding sequence is TGCAGCGTTGGGGCAGGGTACTACAATGAGCAGTTCTTC.

The chain has TRBV10-3 and TRBJ2-3, with TRBD2 matching over 10 bases. The germline V gene encodes CDR1 ENHRY and CDR2 SYGVKD. J gave up 4 bases and V 0 bases, and 7 bases lay outside the gene matches. CDR3 length: 17 residues. CDR3 region: CAISESLAGVSPDTQYF. The CDR3 DNA follows: TGTGCCATCAGTGAGTCGCTAGCGGGAGTATCCCCAGATACGCAGTATTTT.

The chain employs TRBV7-2 and TRBJ2-3; maybe TRBD1 (5 bases). Trimming cost V 6 bases and J 7 bases, with 17 bases left between them. The CDR3 is 14 residues long. CDR1 and CDR2 from the germline V gene are SGHTA and FQGNSA. This chain's CDR3 is CASRINSGNYTQYF. Here the CDR3 DNA reads TGTGCCAGCAGAATCAACTCAGGGAACTATACGCAGTATTTT.

The J gene is TRBJ1-4, the V gene TRBV7-9; no clear D. Germline assignment: CDR1 SEHNR and CDR2 FQNEAQ (reference sequence). The CDR3 length is 13 residues. V was trimmed by 1 base and J by 4 bases, leaving 4 bases between them. The CDR3 DNA follows: TGTGCCAGCAGCTTAGTCAGTAATGAAAAACTGTTTTTT. It translates to CASSLVSNEKLFF.

This chain joins TRBV28 and TRBJ1-5; D gene unclear. This CDR3 contains 16 residues. Germline CDR1 is MDHEN and CDR2 is SYDVKM. Trimming took 1 base from V and 0 from J, leaving 10 bases between them. Here the CDR3 reads CASSLFPQDSNQPQHF. In nucleotides, the CDR3 is TGTGCCAGCAGTTTATTTCCGCAGGATAGCAATCAGCCCCAGCATTTT.

The chain combines TRBV21-1 with TRBJ2-7; the D call of TRBD1 is as the table states it, not checked on the DNA. TRBV21-1 constitutes a pseudogene. This CDR3 has 15 amino acids. The CDR3: CASSADGQGSNEQYF. CDR3 DNA sequence: TGTGCCAGCAGCGCCGATGGCCAGGGGTCCAACGAGCAGTACTTC.

This chain uses TRBV7-3 with TRBJ1-2; TRBD1 agrees at 9 bases. The trim removed 4 bases at V and 5 bases at J, leaving 2 bases unmatched. Looked up from germline, CDR1 is SGHTA and CDR2 is FQGTGA. The CDR3 sequence is 13 residues long. Written as DNA, the CDR3 is TGTGCCAGCAGCTCCGGACAGGGGTATGGCTACACCTTC. Translated: CASSSGQGYGYTF.

This chain links TRBV6-6 with TRBJ1-1; 10 nucleotides match TRBD1. The germline V gene has CDR1 MNHNY and CDR2 SVGAGI (reference sequence). Trimming at V came to 5 bases and at J to 8 bases, leaving 14 bases not matched to a gene. The CDR3 spans 16 residues. The CDR3 DNA sequence: TGTGCCAGCAGTCAAGGACAGGGGGGGGATTTTTCGGAAGCTTTCTTT. Translation gives CASSQGQGGDFSEAFF.

This rearrangement joins TRBV7-9 to TRBJ2-7, with 7 bases fitting TRBD1. After removal of 6 bases from V and 0 bases from J, the junction contained 20 bases not matched to a gene. The CDR3 loop spans 19 amino acids. CDR1 and CDR2 (germline): SEHNR, FQNEAQ (reference sequence). CDR3 in amino acids: CASRFSGGTTQESSYEQYF. Written as DNA, the CDR3 is TGTGCCAGCAGGTTTTCAGGGGGAACAACCCAGGAAAGCTCCTACGAGCAGTACTTC.

The J gene is TRBJ2-7, the V gene TRBV4-2; D is possibly TRBD1 (5 bases). The ends were cut back, 3 bases at V and 2 bases at J, with 20 bases in the middle. Germline-derived CDR1 and CDR2 are LGHNA and YNFKEQ. The CDR3 has 17 amino acids. CDR3 DNA: TGTGCCAGCAGCCATCCTTTGGGGCAGGATGCAGCCTACGAGCAGTACTTC. This translates into CASSHPLGQDAAYEQYF.